The present T cell receptor beta chain was sequenced within a study of response to subunit inactivated influenza vaccine (dated by TCRdb to 2016 to 2019). Regarding the research as a whole: The study used deep quantitative T cell receptor repertoire profiling to track responses to a trivalent subunit inactivated influenza vaccine.

Summary of the overall study and its limitations: According to the authors, only a limited number of new T cells may be recruited by each seasonal influenza vaccination.

The germline ends are 14 bases apart after V is trimmed by 1 base and J by 4 bases. Per the germline V gene (reference sequence), LGHDT is the CDR1 and YNNKEL is the CDR2. The CDR3 sequence holds 16 residues, the cysteine and phenylalanine included. Here the CDR3 DNA is all that survives: 48 bases in frame from base 1. The receptor library was made with RT-PCR. For sequencing, an Illumina HiSeq 2500 was employed. TCRdb passed the public sequencing reads through fastp at Q25 and MiXCR, retaining productive beta sequences. Identical CDR3 proteins give one entry, which carries the most common genes and DNA. This sample gives 450,000 to 600,000 distinct CDR3 sequences in total; 16% of them show up just once. 2.5% to 3.5% of the sample is taken by the ten largest. To note about this clonotype: Its antigen target is currently unknown. No per-base quality is available; no much larger clone lies one base away.

The sequence derives from a man aged 50 to 69 who received an inactivated influenza vaccine. Donor details come from another sample of the same person, matched by shared clones. The sequence links TRBV3-1 to TRBJ1-5, with a tentative D gene TRBD1 over 5 matching bases. Here the sequenced sample was CD4+ T cells sorted from PBMCs, taken less than 30 months after vaccination. The CDR3 reads as follows: CASSQGGVTGNQPQHF. The nucleotides read TGTGCCAGCAGCCAAGGAGGGGTGACGGGGAATCAGCCCCAGCATTTT.